Given below is one T cell receptor beta chain in context. The antigen remains unidentified. Primers used in a second PCR of roughly 6 to 11 cycles were a sample-barcoded 5' primer and a J-beta primer mix. The template-switch adaptor was a 5' adaptor with 12 random nucleotides. It tagged each cDNA molecule. TCRdb itself ran the 5' RACE reads through MiXCR, one entry per CDR3 protein. The table lists around 500,000 distinct CDR3 sequences, 40% to 50% of them singletons, with about 26% in the top ten. This CDR3 spans 13 amino acids. Trimming pared 0 bases from V and 5 bases from J, leaving 8 bases between. Germline V CDR1 and CDR2: MNHEY, SVGAGI. The data were taken from a study of blood T cells in healthy people across ages. Study results and limitations: Per million T cells, TCR beta diversity dropped roughly linearly as age increased. PBMC samples, being unsorted, prevented any conclusive comparison of naive and antigen-experienced cells.

The sequence derives from an elderly man in good health. What was sequenced was blood. This chain links TRBV6-5 with TRBJ2-7; D is unclear. The CDR3 DNA reads as TGTGCCAGCAGTTACTCAGGGTTCAACGAGCAGTACTTC. Encoded protein: CASSYSGFNEQYF.